These T cell receptor beta chains were read from a single sample in a study of blood T cell repertoires in COVID-19. The repertoire was sequenced with immunoSEQ multiplex PCR; TCRdb's copy has only in-frame clones and lacks some. The sample lists about 250,000 clones; around 88% were seen once. Sequenced input: peripheral blood. The source is a woman aged 25-40 years with COVID-19, enrolled during active disease. The CDR3 runs from the conserved cysteine through the conserved F or W. D genes are given only for firm matches. The size field is filled for only some rows; it gives once, few, many or a size class.

TRBD1	TRBV19	-	TRBJ2-3	TGTGCCAGTAGTAACAGGGGGCTCGACACAGATACGCAGTATTTT	CASSNRGLDTDTQYF
-	TRBV15	-	TRBJ1-1	TGTGCCACCGGGTACCGGGGGGGCACTGAAGCTTTCTTT	CATGYRGGTEAFF
-	TRBV24-1	-	TRBJ1-4	TGTGCCACCAGTGATGCGGGGTATGAAAAACTGTTTTTT	CATSDAGYEKLFF
-	TRBV24-1	-	TRBJ2-1	TGTGCCACCAGTGATTCAGTTACCTACAATGAGCAGTTCTTC	CATSDSVTYNEQFF
TRBD1	TRBV11-3	-	TRBJ2-7	TGTGCCAGCAGCAAACAGGGGGCGAGGTACGAGCAGTACTTC	CASSKQGARYEQYF
-	TRBV19	-	TRBJ1-3	TGTGCCAGTAGTAGTTGGGGACTGGCCCCTGGGGGGGACGCGCGCTCTGGAAACACCATATATTTT	CASSSWGLAPGGDARSGNTIYF
TRBD1	TRBV5-6	-	TRBJ2-7	TGTGCCAGCAGCTGGGGACAGGGAACCTACGAGCAGTACTTC	CASSWGQGTYEQYF
-	TRBV6-2/TRBV6-3	-	TRBJ1-2	TGTGCCAGCAGTTACGGACGGGGAGATGGCTACACCTTC	CASSYGRGDGYTF
TRBD2	TRBV27	once	TRBJ2-1	TGTGCCAGCAGTTTATCAGTAGCGGGAGTGGGGAATGAGCAGTTCTTC	CASSLSVAGVGNEQFF
-	TRBV9	-	TRBJ1-1	TGTGCCAGCAGCCCTGGCGAGGGAACTGAAGCTTTCTTT	CASSPGEGTEAFF
TRBD1	TRBV2	-	TRBJ2-2	TGTGCCAGCACTTCCGGGACAGGGGAAACCGGGGAGCTGTTTTTT	CASTSGTGETGELFF
TRBD2	TRBV25-1	-	TRBJ2-1	TGTGCCAGCAGTGTGCAGCTAGCGGGAGGTGAGCAGTTCTTC	CASSVQLAGGEQFF
-	TRBV5-6	once	TRBJ1-4	TGTGCCAGCAGCTTGTACCAGGGATTTTATGAAAAACTGTTTTTT	CASSLYQGFYEKLFF
-	TRBV4-1	once	TRBJ2-2	TGCGCCAGCAGCCAAGAGGTCAGGTCGAACACCGGGGAGCTGTTTTTT	CASSQEVRSNTGELFF
TRBD2	TRBV3-1/TRBV3-2	-	TRBJ2-3	TGTGCCAGCAGCCCCCTCGGGCGGGAGGGCCAAGATACGCAGTATTTT	CASSPLGREGQDTQYF
TRBD2	TRBV19	-	TRBJ2-3	TGTGCCAGTAGTACCAAAACTAGCGGGAGGGCCCCAGATACGCAGTATTTT	CASSTKTSGRAPDTQYF
-	TRBV28	-	TRBJ1-3	TGTGCCAGCAGAACCCGGACAGGAAACACCATATATTTT	CASRTRTGNTIYF
TRBD2	TRBV5-6	-	TRBJ2-7	TGTGCCAGCAGCCCAGGACTAGCGGGGGGCGTATTCTACGAGCAGTACTTC	CASSPGLAGGVFYEQYF
TRBD1	TRBV19	-	TRBJ1-4	TGTGCCAGTAGAGGACAGGCTAATGAAAAACTGTTTTTT	CASRGQANEKLFF
TRBD1	TRBV9	-	TRBJ2-1	TGTGCCAGCAGCTCACGACAGGGTGCCCACCTCTACAATGAGCAGTTCTTC	CASSSRQGAHLYNEQFF
-	TRBV18	once	TRBJ1-6	TGTGCCAGCTCACCAAATTCAGGGAATAGTAATTCACCCCTCCACTTT	CASSPNSGNSNSPLHF
-	TRBV7-2	once	TRBJ2-5	TGTGCCAGCAGCTTATGGACCAGGGGTGGAGAGACCCAGTACTTC	CASSLWTRGGETQYF
-	TRBV12-3/TRBV12-4	once	TRBJ2-5	TGTGCCAGCAGTTTCAGGGGCCAAGAGACCCAGTACTTC	CASSFRGQETQYF